This entry concerns a single T cell receptor beta chain. Antigen unknown. PCR employed 60 Vbeta and 13 Jbeta primers. TCRdb's table, derived via immunoSEQ multiplex PCR, lists solely in-frame clones and lacks some. This table holds approximately 160,000 clones, 75% found once. The sample belongs to a study of cytomegalovirus exposure and HLA in healthy donors. Whole-study results and caveats: There were 150 to 200 TCR beta chains listed as cytomegalovirus-associated. A later analysis reportedly identified an Asian-associated ancestry cluster as carrying fewer N-insertions than the approximately 670-donor mean. Further analysis, carried out later, found HLA-associated TCR beta chains more clonally expanded than equally common other chains.

From germline, CDR1 is MNHEY and CDR2 SVGAGI. The V and J ends lost 5 bases and 4 bases respectively, with 12 bases between them. The CDR3 has 14 amino acids. Material: PBMCs. The chain has TRBV6-5 and TRBJ2-4; D possibly corresponds to TRBD2 (6 bases). The source of this sequence is a male donor in good health and CMV-seronegative. The CDR3 coding sequence is TGTGCCAGCAGTCCGCGGGACGGGAAAAACATTCAGTACTTC. It codes for CASSPRDGKNIQYF.